Listed here are 6 T cell receptor beta chains from one sample, sequenced in a study of cytomegalovirus exposure and HLA in healthy donors. The PCR contained 60 Vbeta and 13 Jbeta primers. The method was immunoSEQ multiplex PCR; TCRdb's version includes in-frame clones alone and lacks a portion of them. The table shows hundreds of thousands of clones, with over 75% occurring only once. What was sequenced was PBMCs. These receptors were taken from a male donor in good health and CMV-seronegative.

V and J are TRBV29-1 and TRBJ2-5; a possible D gene is TRBD2 (5 bases). The CDR3 is 13 amino acids. CDR1 and CDR2 (germline): SQVTM, ANQGSEA. The ends were cut back, 4 bases at V and 7 bases at J, with 16 bases in the middle. CDR3 amino acids: CSVGRSGVGTQYF. In nucleotides, the CDR3 is TGCAGCGTTGGCCGCAGCGGAGTGGGGACCCAGTACTTC.

V and J are TRBV6-1 and TRBJ1-5; D is uncertain. Germline V gene sequence: CDR1 MNHNS, CDR2 SASEGT. This CDR3 is 14 amino acids long. The ends were cut back, 1 base at V and 6 bases at J, with 10 bases in the middle. CDR3 coding DNA: TGTGCCAGCAGTGAAGGCGGGAGGAGTCAGCCCCAGCATTTT. Amino acids: CASSEGGRSQPQHF.

The chain uses TRBV25-1 and TRBJ1-5; D is possibly TRBD1 (5 bases). This CDR3 spans 14 amino acids. Germline CDR1 and CDR2: MGHDK and SYGVNS. Deletions cut 6 bases from V and 2 bases from J, with 11 bases between. CDR3 bases: TGTGCCAGCAGGGATACGGGGGGCAATCAGCCCCAGCATTTT. This codes for CASRDTGGNQPQHF. Full variable domain (rest looked up from reference TRBV25-1 and TRBJ1-5): EADIYQTPRYLVIGTGKKITLECSQTMGHDKMYWYQQDPGMELHLIHYSYGVNSTEKGDLSSESTVSRIRTEHFPLTLESARPSHTSQYLCASRDTGGNQPQHFGDGTRLSIL.

With regard to this clone: A junction end diverges from the germline sequence, so it may reflect a read error. This sequence joins TRBV9 and TRBJ1-6; 9 bases fit TRBD1. Per germline, CDR1 SGDLS and CDR2 YYNGEE. The CDR3 covers 16 residues. The CDR3 DNA reads as TGTGCCAACAGCGTAGGAGGGACAGGGAAGGGGTCACCCCTCCACTTT. It encodes CANSVGGTGKGSPLHF. Looking up the rest from reference TRBV9 and TRBJ1-6 gives the full variable domain: DSGVTQTPKHLITATGQRVTLRCSPRSGDLSVYWYQQSLDQGLQFLIQYYNGEERAKGNILERFSAQQFPDLHSELNLSSLELGDSALYFCANSVGGTGKGSPLHFGNGTRLTVT.

The V and J genes are TRBV18 and TRBJ2-7, with D possibly being TRBD2 (7 bases). V was shortened by 1 base and J by 5 bases, with 12 bases between the two germline ends. This CDR3 region has 14 residues. Germline V CDR1 and CDR2: KGHSH, LQKENI. CDR3 sequence: CASSPLGGGDEQYF. Written as DNA, the CDR3 is TGTGCCAGCTCACCACTTGGGGGGGGCGACGAGCAGTACTTC.

The rearrangement uses TRBV5-5 and TRBJ2-5; 16 nucleotides agree with TRBD2. The length of the CDR3 is 20 residues. Trimming at V came to 0 bases and at J to 1 base, leaving 9 bases not matched to a gene. Germline CDR1 is SGHKS and CDR2 is YYEKEE (reference sequence). The CDR3 nucleotides read TGTGCCAGCAGCTTGGAAGACTGGGGGACTAGCGGGGGGGCCCAAGAGACCCAGTACTTC. It codes for CASSLEDWGTSGGAQETQYF.